The 27 T cell receptor beta chains below were found in one sample sequenced in a study of spatial heterogeneity in lung cancer. This sample's time point: sample taken at primary tumor resection. MiXCR was run by TCRdb on the 5' RACE reads, yielding one entry per CDR3 protein. The sample lists approximately 40,000 distinct CDR3 sequences, under 7.5% occurring once. Material: PBMCs, obtained at surgery. Receptor source: a female donor with early-stage non-small cell lung cancer.

Ten or more counts support this clonotype. The V gene is TRBV6-2 or TRBV6-3, the J gene TRBJ1-1; unclear D gene. CDR1 and CDR2 from the germline V gene are MNHEY and SVGEGT. The V gene lost 5 bases and the J gene lost 1 base, with 8 bases spanning the gap. This CDR3 comprises 13 residues. The CDR3 here is CASSPGRNTEAFF. DNA for the CDR3: TGTGCCAGCAGTCCCGGCCGGAACACTGAAGCTTTCTTT.

This clonotype has only a few counts. The chain is built from TRBV20-1 and TRBJ1-2, with D perhaps matching TRBD1 (6 bases). The germline V gene encodes CDR1 DFQATT and CDR2 SNEGSKA (reference sequence). The CDR3 extends over 15 amino acids. V lost 4 bases, J lost 6 bases, and 21 bases lay in between. The CDR3 sequence is CSAKGPDSFQNGYTF. CDR3 coding DNA: TGCAGTGCTAAGGGGCCGGACAGTTTTCAAAATGGCTACACCTTC.

The rearrangement links TRBV5-1 to TRBJ2-7, with D uncertain. Germline V gene lookup returns CDR1 SGHRS and CDR2 YFSETQ. The CDR3 is made up of 14 amino acids. V was shortened by 0 bases and J by 0 bases, with 7 bases between the two germline ends. As DNA, the CDR3 is TGCGCCAGCAGCTTGGGGTATAGCTCCTACGAGCAGTACTTC. Translating it yields CASSLGYSSYEQYF.

The chain joins TRBV7-4 to TRBJ2-5; no clear D gene. The germline V and J ends were trimmed by 1 base and 5 bases, with 14 bases remaining between them. Germline V lookup: CDR1 SGHVT, CDR2 SQSDAQ. CDR3 size: 15 residues. CDR3 DNA: TGTGCCAGCAGCTTAGATAACGCAGTGGCGGAGACCCAGTACTTC. It translates to CASSLDNAVAETQYF.

This clonotype was observed many times. The chain links TRBV6-1 to TRBJ2-2; D may be TRBD1 (6 bases). Germline values: CDR1 MNHNS, CDR2 SASEGT. V lost 3 bases to trimming and J lost 6 bases, with 17 bases between them. The CDR3 totals 16 residues. The CDR3, as DNA: TGTGCCAGCAGTGATCTTTCAGGGGCAGGCGCCGGGGAGCTGTTTTTT. Its translation: CASSDLSGAGAGELFF.

The rearrangement links TRBV10-3 to TRBJ2-2; D is unclear. The V gene's germline CDR1 is ENHRY and CDR2 SYGVKD. The CDR3 sequence is 15 residues long. Trimming left V 0 bases short and J 3 bases short, with 8 bases between. In DNA, the CDR3 is TGTGCCATCAGTGAGTCTCTCGTAGACACCGGGGAGCTGTTTTTT. Residues: CAISESLVDTGELFF.

This chain joins TRBV4-1 and TRBJ2-3; 13 bases line up with TRBD2. Germline V gene sequence: CDR1 MGHRA, CDR2 YSYEKL. The CDR3 runs 19 residues. Trimming removed 0 bases from V and 6 bases from J; junction bases left unmatched: 12. The DNA for the CDR3 is TGCGCCAGCAGCCAAGACAAGGCATCGACTAGCGGGGGGAGGGATACGCAGTATTTT. Translating gives CASSQDKASTSGGRDTQYF.

The gene calls are TRBV3-1 and TRBJ2-2; D assignment may be TRBD1 or TRBD2 (5 bases each). This CDR3 is built from 14 residues. The V end was cut by 7 bases, the J end by 4 bases, with 13 bases between. Germline V CDR1 and CDR2: LGHDT, YNNKEL (reference sequence). The CDR3 here is CASTPAGSTGELFF. The CDR3 DNA reads as TGTGCCAGCACACCGGCAGGGAGCACCGGGGAGCTGTTTTTT.

This clonotype was observed a handful of times. This sequence joins TRBV14 and TRBJ2-3, with unresolved D. The CDR3 loop spans 13 amino acids. Trimming pared 4 bases from V and 6 bases from J, leaving 11 bases between. CDR1 SGHDN and CDR2 FVKESK come from the germline V gene. CDR3 coding DNA: TGTGCCAGCAGCCGGAATGTGCCCGATACGCAGTATTTT. Its protein is CASSRNVPDTQYF.

This clonotype has ten or more counts. The V call is TRBV19, the J call TRBJ1-4, with D possibly being TRBD1 (6 bases). The CDR3 has 11 amino acids. Trimming shortened V by 10 bases and J by 7 bases, and 10 bases separated the two germline ends. Germline V gene sequence: CDR1 LNHDA, CDR2 SQIVND (reference sequence). CDR3 in DNA: TGTGCCATCGGACAGCCTGAAAAACTGTTTTTT. Its protein is CAIGQPEKLFF.

This clonotype was seen at least ten times. The chain has TRBV2 and TRBJ2-2; D unclear. CDR3 size: 14 residues. Per germline, CDR1 SNHLY and CDR2 FYNNEI. V lost 8 bases, J lost 3 bases, and 13 bases lay in between. The CDR3 spells CASSGDGDTGELFF. In DNA form, the CDR3 reads TGTGCCAGCTCAGGAGATGGTGACACCGGGGAGCTGTTTTTT.

Only a few counts were recorded for this clonotype. The CDR3 is CATSRTSGGYTDTQYF. Here the CDR3 DNA reads TGTGCCACCAGTCGGACTAGCGGGGGTTACACAGATACGCAGTATTTT. The chain couples TRBV24-1 to TRBJ2-3; TRBD2 agrees at 13 bases. The V and J ends lost 6 bases and 2 bases, in that order; junction bases with no gene match: 4. Germline V lookup: CDR1 KGHDR, CDR2 SFDVKD. CDR3 length: 16 amino acids.

There are many counts of this clonotype. The rearrangement links TRBV24-1 to TRBJ1-5; TRBD1 agrees at 7 bases. The V gene's germline CDR1 is KGHDR and CDR2 SFDVKD. The CDR3 sequence is 14 residues long. V shed 8 bases, J shed 3 bases, and the junction held 6 bases outside the gene matches. The CDR3: CATMAGGINQPQHF. For the CDR3, the DNA is TGTGCCACCATGGCAGGGGGAATCAATCAGCCCCAGCATTTT.

V and J are TRBV9 and TRBJ2-3; D perhaps matches TRBD2 (7 bases). The germline gives CDR1 SGDLS, CDR2 YYNGEE. The CDR3 has 17 residues. V was pared by 4 bases and J by 5 bases, with 23 bases between. CDR3 nucleotide sequence: TGTGCCAGCAGCCCTCCGGCGGGTGGGGGGGCGGTAGATACGCAGTATTTT. Translating gives CASSPPAGGGAVDTQYF.

This clonotype was observed at least ten times. V usage is TRBV29-1 and J usage is TRBJ2-7; 7 nucleotides line up with TRBD1. The CDR3 is 13 residues long. The trim removed 8 bases at V and 2 bases at J, leaving 9 bases unmatched. CDR1 and CDR2 (germline): SQVTM, ANQGSEA. For the CDR3, the DNA is TGCAGCCTTCAGACAGGGCCCCCCTACGAGCAGTACTTC. This gives the protein CSLQTGPPYEQYF.

A few counts support this clonotype. The chain has TRBV5-5 and TRBJ2-2; D is uncertain. The CDR3 runs to 13 residues. Deletions cut 3 bases from V and 6 bases from J, with 9 bases between. Germline V gene lookup returns CDR1 SGHKS and CDR2 YYEKEE (reference sequence). The CDR3 coding sequence is TGTGCCAGCAGCTCTGACATGTCCGGGGAGCTGTTTTTT. It specifies CASSSDMSGELFF. Looking up the rest from reference TRBV5-5 and TRBJ2-2 gives the full variable domain: DAGVTQSPTHLIKTRGQQVTLRCSPISGHKSVSWYQQVLGQGPQFIFQYYEKEERGRGNFPDRFSARQFPNYSSELNVNALLLGDSALYLCASSSDMSGELFFGEGSRLTVL.

This clonotype was counted at least ten times. V is TRBV29-1 and J is TRBJ2-4; 13 bases match TRBD2. This CDR3 is 14 amino acids long. Trimming took 7 bases from V and 6 from J; bases not matched to a gene: 6. The germline V gene encodes CDR1 SQVTM and CDR2 ANQGSEA. CDR3: CSGRLAGGPNIQYF. The CDR3 nucleotides are TGCAGCGGGCGACTAGCGGGGGGCCCAAACATTCAGTACTTC.

This chain's CDR3 is CASSRLGSGSSYNEQFF. CDR3 nucleotides: TGCGCCAGCAGCCGACTAGGGAGCGGGTCGTCCTACAATGAGCAGTTCTTC. This rearrangement joins TRBV4-1 to TRBJ2-1; D perhaps matches TRBD2 (6 bases). Trimming left V 4 bases short and J 1 base short, with 17 bases between. The germline V gene has CDR1 MGHRA and CDR2 YSYEKL. This CDR3 comprises 17 residues.

This clonotype was seen at least ten times. The chain is built from TRBV5-1 and TRBJ2-3; TRBD2 matches 15 bases. Germline values: CDR1 SGHRS, CDR2 YFSETQ. The CDR3 loop spans 18 amino acids. V shed 4 bases, J shed 6 bases, and the junction held 12 bases outside the gene matches. Written as DNA, the CDR3 is TGCGCCAGCAGCAACGGACTAGCGGGGGGGCCGGTCTTTGATACGCAGTATTTT. Protein sequence: CASSNGLAGGPVFDTQYF.

V is TRBV14 and J is TRBJ2-1; 7 positions agree with TRBD1. Germline assignment: CDR1 SGHDN and CDR2 FVKESK. This CDR3 spans 16 amino acids. Trimming cost V 4 bases and J 4 bases; bases outside gene matches: 10. CDR3 DNA: TGTGCCAGCAGCCTTGGGACAGCTAATCTATACAATGAGCAGTTCTTC. Translation gives CASSLGTANLYNEQFF.

This clonotype appeared many times. This rearrangement joins TRBV6-5 to TRBJ2-1, with D perhaps TRBD2 (5 bases). CDR1 is MNHEY and CDR2 is SVGAGI in the germline V gene. Trimming cost V 4 bases and J 9 bases, with 7 bases left between them. This CDR3 has 11 residues. The CDR3 region has the DNA TGTGCCAGCAGTTTCCTAGCTGAGCAGTTCTTC. It is translated as CASSFLAEQFF.

This clonotype was detected only a few times. The V call is TRBV6-2 or TRBV6-3, the J call TRBJ2-3; a weak D match, TRBD1 (6 bases). Germline V gene lookup returns CDR1 MNHEY and CDR2 SVGEGT. Deletions cut 8 bases from V and 1 base from J, with 16 bases between. The CDR3 is 15 amino acids. CDR3 in amino acids: CASEQVSGGTDTQYF. The CDR3 bases are TGTGCCAGCGAGCAAGTTTCAGGGGGCACAGATACGCAGTATTTT.

J is TRBJ1-3 and V is TRBV6-5; a possible D gene is TRBD1 (5 bases). The CDR3 is 13 amino acids. Trimming stripped 6 bases from V and 2 bases from J, with 8 bases between. CDR1 and CDR2 from the germline V gene are MNHEY and SVGAGI. This CDR3 reads CASRAGAGNTIYF. Here the CDR3 DNA reads TGTGCCAGCAGGGCGGGGGCTGGAAACACCATATATTTT.

This clonotype was counted between two and nine times. The CDR3 DNA reads TGTGCCAGCAGTGAGGACAGGGTCCTGGAGACCCAGTACTTC. This codes for CASSEDRVLETQYF. This chain connects TRBV6-1 to TRBJ2-5, with 8 bases fitting TRBD1. The CDR3 sequence is 14 residues long. With 3 bases clipped from V and 5 bases from J, the junction kept 5 bases outside the gene matches. Germline V gene sequence: CDR1 MNHNS, CDR2 SASEGT.

This clonotype was seen a few times. The rearrangement links TRBV5-6 to TRBJ1-6; D perhaps matches TRBD1 (5 bases). CDR3 length equals 16 residues. CDR1 is SGHDT, CDR2 YYEEEE, per germline. V gave up 4 bases and J gave up 7 bases, with 18 bases separating them. The CDR3 region is CASSTPGAGKNSPLHF. The CDR3 nucleotides read TGTGCCAGCAGCACCCCCGGGGCAGGGAAGAATTCACCCCTCCACTTT.

This clonotype was recorded many times. The chain couples TRBV11-2 to TRBJ2-3; no reliable D call. Trimming left V 5 bases short and J 6 bases short, with 9 bases between. This CDR3 has 12 amino acids. Germline-derived CDR1 and CDR2 are SGHAT and FQNNGV. CDR3: CASSLIPDTQYF. The DNA of the CDR3 is TGTGCCAGCAGCCTCATTCCGGATACGCAGTATTTT.

This clonotype occurred many times. The chain is built from TRBV28 and TRBJ2-3; 7 nucleotides agree with TRBD1. The germline CDR1 and CDR2 sequences are MDHEN and SYDVKM. With V trimmed by 6 bases and J by 3 bases, 9 bases remained unmatched. The CDR3 is 15 amino acids. The DNA for the CDR3 is TGTGCCAGCAGATTGACAGGGCATGATACAGATACGCAGTATTTT. Encoded protein: CASRLTGHDTDTQYF.